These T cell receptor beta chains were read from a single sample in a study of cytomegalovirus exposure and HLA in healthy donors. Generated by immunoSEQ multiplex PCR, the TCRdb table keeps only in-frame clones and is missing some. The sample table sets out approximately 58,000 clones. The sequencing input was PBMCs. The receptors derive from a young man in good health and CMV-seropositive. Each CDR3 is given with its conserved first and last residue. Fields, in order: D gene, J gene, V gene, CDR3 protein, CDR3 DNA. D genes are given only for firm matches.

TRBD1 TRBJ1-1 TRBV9 CASSVEGAPAFF TGTGCCAGCAGCGTAGAGGGGGCGCCTGCTTTCTTT
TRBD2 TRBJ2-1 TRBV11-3 CASSPWASGRGSYNEQFF TGTGCCAGCTCTCCTTGGGCTAGCGGGCGGGGCTCCTACAATGAGCAGTTCTTC
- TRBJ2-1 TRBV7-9 CASSLRQAGSSYNEQFF TGTGCCAGCAGCTTACGGCAGGCGGGAAGCTCCTACAATGAGCAGTTCTTC
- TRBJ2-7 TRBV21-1 CASSNRGNVAYEQYF TGTGCCAGCAGCAATCGGGGGAATGTCGCTTACGAGCAGTACTTC
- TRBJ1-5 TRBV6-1 CASSGDSNQPQHF TGTGCCAGCAGTGGCGATAGCAATCAGCCCCAGCATTTT
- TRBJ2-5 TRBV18 CASSRDFQETQYF TGTGCCAGCTCACGGGACTTCCAAGAGACCCAGTACTTC
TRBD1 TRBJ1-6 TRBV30 CAWKPGQYNSPLHF TGTGCCTGGAAGCCGGGACAGTATAATTCACCCCTCCACTTT
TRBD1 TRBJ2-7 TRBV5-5 CASRSTGVEQYF TGTGCCAGCAGATCTACAGGGGTCGAGCAGTACTTC
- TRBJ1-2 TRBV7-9 CASSLKSMGRGGYTF TGTGCCAGCAGCTTAAAGAGCATGGGGAGAGGTGGCTACACCTTC
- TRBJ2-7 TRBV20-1 CSARDSYEQYF TGCAGTGCTAGAGATAGCTACGAGCAGTACTTC
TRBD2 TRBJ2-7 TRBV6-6 CASSWSSGGADEQYF TGTGCCAGCAGTTGGAGTAGCGGGGGGGCGGACGAGCAGTACTTC
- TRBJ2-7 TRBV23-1 CASSQSRRGLYF TGCGCCAGCAGTCAATCGAGGAGGGGCCTATACTTC
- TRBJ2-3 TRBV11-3 CASSDRGPRERGTDTQYF TGTGCCAGCAGCGATAGGGGGCCACGGGAGCGGGGGACAGATACGCAGTATTTT
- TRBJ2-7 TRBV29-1 CSVEGGQGYGEQYF TGCAGCGTTGAAGGGGGGCAGGGGTACGGTGAGCAGTACTTC
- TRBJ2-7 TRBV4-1 CASSQDVRYEQYF TGCGCCAGCAGCCAAGATGTGAGGTACGAGCAGTACTTC
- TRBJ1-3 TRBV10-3 CAISESAGFSGNTIYF TGTGCCATCAGTGAGTCGGCAGGCTTCTCTGGAAACACCATATATTTT
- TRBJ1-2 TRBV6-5 CASRHREWDYGYTF TGTGCCAGCAGGCACAGGGAGTGGGACTATGGCTACACCTTC
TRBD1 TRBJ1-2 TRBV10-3 CAISESTGTYGYTF TGTGCCATCAGTGAGTCGACAGGGACCTATGGCTACACCTTC
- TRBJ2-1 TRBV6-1 CASAGPFDGYNEQFF TGTGCCAGCGCTGGTCCCTTTGACGGGTACAATGAGCAGTTCTTC
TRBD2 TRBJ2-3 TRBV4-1 CASSQGSLAGGDTQYF TGCGCCAGCAGCCAAGGATCCCTAGCGGGGGGGGATACGCAGTATTTT
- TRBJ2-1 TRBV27 CASSLGASSYNEQFF TGTGCCAGCAGTTTAGGGGCCAGCTCCTACAATGAGCAGTTCTTC
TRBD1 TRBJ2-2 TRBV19 CASNPYQGAGTGELFF TGTGCCAGTAATCCATACCAGGGGGCGGGCACCGGGGAGCTGTTTTTT
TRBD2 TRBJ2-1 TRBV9 CASSRAGAWEQFF TGTGCCAGCAGCCGAGCGGGGGCGTGGGAGCAGTTCTTC
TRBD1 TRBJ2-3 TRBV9 CASSQGTGGIDTQYF TGTGCCAGCAGCCAAGGGACAGGGGGCATAGATACGCAGTATTTT
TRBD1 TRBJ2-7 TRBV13 CASSFRGTYEQYF TGTGCCAGCAGCTTCAGGGGGACCTACGAGCAGTACTTC
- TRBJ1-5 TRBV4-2 CASSQEEQAPSNQPQHF TGTGCCAGCAGCCAAGAGGAACAGGCCCCTAGCAATCAGCCCCAGCATTTT
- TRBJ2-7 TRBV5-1 CASSYTGGLSYEQYF TGCGCCAGCAGCTACACGGGGGGCCTCTCCTACGAGCAGTACTTC
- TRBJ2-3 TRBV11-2 CASSLFQRIDTQYF TGTGCCAGCAGCTTATTTCAGAGGATAGATACGCAGTATTTT
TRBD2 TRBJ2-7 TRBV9 CASSSGDWGYEQYF TGTGCCAGCAGCAGCGGGGACTGGGGGTACGAGCAGTACTTC
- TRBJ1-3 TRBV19 CASSSPGERNTIYF TGTGCCAGTAGTTCGCCCGGGGAAAGAAACACCATATATTTT
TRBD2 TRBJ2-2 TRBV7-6 CASSLASAGGGDTGELFF TGTGCCAGCAGCTTAGCTTCAGCTGGCGGGGGGGACACCGGGGAGCTGTTTTTT
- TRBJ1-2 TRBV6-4 CASRTTDRLSGYTF TGTGCCAGCAGGACAACCGACAGGCTTTCGGGCTACACCTTC
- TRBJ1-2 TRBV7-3 CASSTEEEGYTF TGTGCCAGCAGCACAGAAGAAGAAGGCTACACCTTC